The sequence of this T cell receptor beta chain was determined in a study of human T cells and chemical hapten exposure. The CDR3 sequence is 15 residues long. Germline lookup yields CDR1 SGHDT and CDR2 YYEEEE. With 0 bases removed from V and 2 bases from J, the gap between germline ends came to 11 bases. This clonotype was seen more than once but under ten times. Its specificity is unknown. Indicated time point: pre-sensitization, week 0. Specified treatment: therapeutic diphenylcyclopropenone sensitization with weekly scalp DPC. Study-wide points: While controls formed fewer of them, expanded TCRs formed significantly more large CDR3 similarity clusters. Because all patients had alopecia, their immune responses might differ from healthy ones.

Each cDNA molecule in the library carried unique molecular identifiers. Per the original methods: TCR counts had a median of 95,638 per sample and spanned about 23,224 to 750,000. Via MiXCR, TCRdb re-called the RACE reads, giving one row per CDR3 protein. TCRdb's processing, not the authors' own work, is the source of the V and J calls. The sample carries fewer than 300,000 distinct CDR3 sequences, approximately 8.4% recorded once. This clonotype was sampled from a middle-aged woman with alopecia areata. Some clones in this sample may be carry-over from other donors' samples. The source was whole blood, collected in connection with sensitization to the hapten diphenylcyclopropenone (DPC). V usage is TRBV5-6 and J usage is TRBJ2-5; D possibly corresponds to TRBD1 (5 bases). The CDR3 DNA reads TGTGCCAGCAGCTTGGGACAGCCATTTCAAGAGACCCAGTACTTC. It is translated as CASSLGQPFQETQYF.